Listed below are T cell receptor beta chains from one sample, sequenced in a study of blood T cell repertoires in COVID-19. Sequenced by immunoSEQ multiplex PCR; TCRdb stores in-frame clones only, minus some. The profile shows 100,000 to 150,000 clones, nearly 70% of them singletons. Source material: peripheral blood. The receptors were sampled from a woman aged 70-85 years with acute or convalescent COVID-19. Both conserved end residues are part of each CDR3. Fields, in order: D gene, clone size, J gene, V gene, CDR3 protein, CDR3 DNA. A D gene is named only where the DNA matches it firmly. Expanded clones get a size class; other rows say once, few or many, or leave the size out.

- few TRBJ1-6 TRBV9 CASSVDGHYNSPLHF TGTGCCAGCAGCGTAGATGGCCACTATAATTCACCCCTCCACTTT
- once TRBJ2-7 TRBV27 CASSLFREDEQYF TGTGCCAGCAGTTTATTCAGGGAGGACGAGCAGTACTTC
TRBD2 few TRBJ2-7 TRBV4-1 CASSQTRAGGPYEQYF TGCGCCAGCAGCCAAACCCGAGCGGGGGGGCCGTACGAGCAGTACTTC
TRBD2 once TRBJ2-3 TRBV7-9 CASSLGAGGWGTDTQYF TGTGCCAGCAGCTTAGGAGCGGGAGGATGGGGCACAGATACGCAGTATTTT
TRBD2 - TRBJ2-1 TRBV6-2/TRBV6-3 CASSYRPLAGAGDEQFF TGTGCCAGCAGTTACCGCCCCTTAGCGGGAGCGGGAGATGAGCAGTTCTTC
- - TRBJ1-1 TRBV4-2 CASSYPGGRMNTEAFF TGTGCCAGCAGCTACCCGGGGGGACGGATGAACACTGAAGCTTTCTTT
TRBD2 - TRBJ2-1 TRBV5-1 CASSLGLAGGPTYNEQFF TGCGCCAGCAGCTTGGGACTAGCGGGAGGACCTACCTACAATGAGCAGTTCTTC
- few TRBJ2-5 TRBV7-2 CASSLTSWETQYF TGTGCCAGCAGCTTAACTAGTTGGGAGACCCAGTACTTC
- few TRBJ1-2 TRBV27 CASKGANYGYTF TGTGCCAGCAAAGGGGCGAACTATGGCTACACCTTC
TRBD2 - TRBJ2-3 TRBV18 CASSPNSGSYTDTQYF TGTGCCAGCTCACCAAATAGCGGGAGCTACACAGATACGCAGTATTTT
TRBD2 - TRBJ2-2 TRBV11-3 CASADSGAGELFF TGTGCCAGCGCGGATAGCGGGGCCGGGGAGCTGTTTTTT
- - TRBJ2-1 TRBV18 CASSPPYDNYNEQFF TGTGCCAGCTCACCACCCTACGACAATTACAATGAGCAGTTCTTC
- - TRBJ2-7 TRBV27 CASSSHTGTYEQYF TGTGCCAGCAGTTCCCATACAGGGACCTACGAGCAGTACTTC
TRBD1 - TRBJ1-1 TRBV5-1 CASSLRTGRSTEAFF TGCGCCAGCAGCTTGAGGACAGGGAGGAGTACTGAAGCTTTCTTT
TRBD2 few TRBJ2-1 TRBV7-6 CASSLLGTSGFNEQFF TGTGCCAGCAGCTTATTAGGGACTAGCGGTTTCAATGAGCAGTTCTTC
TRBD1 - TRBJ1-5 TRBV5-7 CASSLEQKDRVNQPQHF TGTGCCAGCAGCTTAGAACAGAAGGACAGGGTCAATCAGCCCCAGCATTTT
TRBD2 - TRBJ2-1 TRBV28 CASSWGTSSYNEQFF TGTGCCAGCAGTTGGGGGACTAGTTCCTACAATGAGCAGTTCTTC
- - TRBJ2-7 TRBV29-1 CSVGGSRGTYEQYF TGCAGCGTTGGGGGGTCGCGGGGTACCTACGAGCAGTACTTC
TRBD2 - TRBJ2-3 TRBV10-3 CAISERLAGAADTQYF TGTGCCATCAGTGAGCGTCTAGCGGGAGCTGCGGATACGCAGTATTTT
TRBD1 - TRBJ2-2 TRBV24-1 CATSDPTGGMAGELFF TGTGCCACCAGTGATCCGACAGGGGGGATGGCCGGGGAGCTGTTTTTT
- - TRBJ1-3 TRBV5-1 CATTGFSGNTIYF TGCGCCACCACAGGGTTCTCTGGAAACACCATATATTTT
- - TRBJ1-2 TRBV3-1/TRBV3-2 CASSQGGQGHDGYTF TGTGCCAGCAGCCAAGGTGGGCAGGGGCACGATGGCTACACCTTC
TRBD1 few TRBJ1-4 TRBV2 CASGSGGREKLFF TGTGCCAGTGGGTCAGGGGGTCGAGAAAAACTGTTTTTT
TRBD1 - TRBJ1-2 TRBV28 CASSYDRVYGYTF TGTGCCAGCAGTTACGACAGGGTCTATGGCTACACCTTC
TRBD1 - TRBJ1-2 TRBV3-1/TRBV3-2 CASSAGQTQGYTF TGTGCCAGCAGTGCGGGACAGACCCAGGGCTACACCTTC
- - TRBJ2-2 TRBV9 CASSAFTGNTGELFF TGTGCCAGCAGCGCCTTCACAGGGAACACCGGGGAGCTGTTTTTT
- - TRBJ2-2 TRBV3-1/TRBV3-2 CASSQVRGTGELFF TGTGCCAGCAGCCAAGTTCGGGGAACCGGGGAGCTGTTTTTT
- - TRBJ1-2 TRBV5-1 CASSLLSTGPYGYTF TGCGCCAGCAGCTTGTTATCGACAGGCCCTTATGGCTACACCTTC
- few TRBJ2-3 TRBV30 CAWSRGRTSTDTQYF TGTGCCTGGAGTAGGGGCAGGACGAGCACAGATACGCAGTATTTT
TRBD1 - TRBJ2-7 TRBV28 CASSSPHLGQIYGQYF TGTGCCAGCAGTTCTCCCCATTTGGGACAGATCTATGGGCAGTACTTC
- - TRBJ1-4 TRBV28 CASSANEKLFF TGTGCCAGCAGCGCTAATGAAAAACTGTTTTTT
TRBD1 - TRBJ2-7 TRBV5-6 CASSTGTGAYEQYF TGTGCCAGCAGCACCGGGACAGGGGCGTACGAGCAGTACTTC
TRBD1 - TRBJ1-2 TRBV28 CASSFFGGQDGYTF TGTGCCAGCAGTTTTTTTGGGGGACAGGATGGCTACACCTTC
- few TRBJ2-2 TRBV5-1 CASSPTDSVTGELFF TGCGCCAGCAGCCCTACGGACAGCGTCACCGGGGAGCTGTTTTTT
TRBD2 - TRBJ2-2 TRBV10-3 CAISARAGGTGELFF TGTGCCATCAGTGCACGAGCGGGAGGGACCGGGGAGCTGTTTTTT
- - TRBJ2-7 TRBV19 CASGPRFSYEQYF TGTGCCAGTGGCCCCCGCTTCTCCTACGAGCAGTACTTC
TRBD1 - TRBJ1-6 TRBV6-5 CASRGTGGDNSPLHF TGTGCCAGCCGAGGGACAGGGGGCGATAATTCACCCCTCCACTTT
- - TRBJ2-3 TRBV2 CASSEEERAGITDTQYF TGTGCCAGCAGTGAGGAGGAAAGGGCGGGAATCACAGATACGCAGTATTTT
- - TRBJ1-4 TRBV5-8 CATNGVLNEKLFF TGTGCCACCAACGGGGTACTTAATGAAAAACTGTTTTTT
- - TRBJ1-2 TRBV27 CASRKSVGHYGYTF TGTGCCAGCAGGAAAAGCGTGGGGCACTATGGCTACACCTTC
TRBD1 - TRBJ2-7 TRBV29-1 CSVEVVGQGYYEQYF TGCAGCGTTGAAGTTGTCGGACAGGGTTACTACGAGCAGTACTTC
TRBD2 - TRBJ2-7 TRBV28 CASSEVSSGPYEQYF TGTGCCAGCAGTGAGGTGTCTAGCGGCCCCTACGAGCAGTACTTC
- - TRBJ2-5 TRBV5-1 CASRKGDQETQYF TGCGCCAGCCGCAAAGGGGACCAAGAGACCCAGTACTTC
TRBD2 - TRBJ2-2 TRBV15 CATSRGLAGVGTGELFF TGTGCCACCAGCAGGGGACTAGCGGGAGTTGGTACCGGGGAGCTGTTTTTT
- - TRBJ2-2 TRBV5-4 CASSLGAVHTGELFF TGTGCCAGCAGCTTGGGGGCAGTTCACACCGGGGAGCTGTTTTTT
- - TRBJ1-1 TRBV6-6 CASSGLGGTVTEAFF TGTGCCAGCAGCGGCCTGGGGGGGACGGTCACTGAAGCTTTCTTT
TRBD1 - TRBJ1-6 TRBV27 CASRDRLYNSPLHF TGTGCCAGCCGGGACAGACTCTATAATTCACCCCTCCACTTT
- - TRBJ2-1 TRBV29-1 CSTQVVGVEFF TGCAGCACGCAAGTGGTGGGAGTCGAATTCTTC
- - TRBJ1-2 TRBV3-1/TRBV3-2 CASSQDQGNRGYTF TGTGCCAGCAGCCAAGATCAGGGGAATCGAGGCTACACCTTC
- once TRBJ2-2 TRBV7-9 CASSFQRTGELFF TGTGCCAGCAGCTTCCAGCGTACAGGGGAGCTGTTTTTT
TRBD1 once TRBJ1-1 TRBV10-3 CAISEPRDRGFEGMNTEAFF TGTGCCATCAGTGAACCCCGGGACAGGGGGTTTGAGGGCATGAACACTGAAGCTTTCTTT
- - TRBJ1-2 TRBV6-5 CASSLSGDDGYTF TGTGCCAGCAGCCTATCAGGGGATGATGGCTACACCTTC
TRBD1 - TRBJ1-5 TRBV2 CASSVSRGSNQPQHF TGTGCCAGCAGTGTATCCAGGGGGAGCAATCAGCCCCAGCATTTT
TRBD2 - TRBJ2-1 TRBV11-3 CASSPRTSGYYNEQFF TGTGCCAGCAGCCCGCGGACTAGCGGGTATTACAATGAGCAGTTCTTC
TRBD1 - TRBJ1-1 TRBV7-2 CASSANPGQYEAFF TGTGCCAGCAGCGCAAACCCGGGACAGTATGAAGCTTTCTTT